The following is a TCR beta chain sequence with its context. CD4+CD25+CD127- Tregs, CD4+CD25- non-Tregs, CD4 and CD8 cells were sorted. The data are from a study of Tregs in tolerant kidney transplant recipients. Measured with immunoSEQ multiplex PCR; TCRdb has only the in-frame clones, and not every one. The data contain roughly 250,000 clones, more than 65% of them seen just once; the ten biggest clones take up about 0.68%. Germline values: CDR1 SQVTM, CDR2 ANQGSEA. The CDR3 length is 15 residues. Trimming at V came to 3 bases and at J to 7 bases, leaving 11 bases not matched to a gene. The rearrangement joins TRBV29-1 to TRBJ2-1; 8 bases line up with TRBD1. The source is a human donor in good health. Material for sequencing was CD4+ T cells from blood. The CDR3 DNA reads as TGCAGCGTTGATCGGACAGGGCGGGTGAGTAATGAGCAGTTCTTC. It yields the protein CSVDRTGRVSNEQFF.